The 25 T cell receptor beta chains listed next were all sequenced from one sample in a study of early T cells in non-severe SARS-CoV-2 infection. A single record per CDR3 protein comes from TCRdb applying MiXCR to the 5' RACE reads. The profile shows roughly 51,000 distinct CDR3 sequences, under 7.5% of them singletons. The material was whole blood, obtained at baseline. These receptors were obtained from an adult who was a healthcare worker with PCR-confirmed SARS-CoV-2 infection or an uninfected control (not recorded which).

This clonotype was seen many times. The rearrangement uses TRBV7-2 and TRBJ1-2, with D uncertain. The CDR3 extends over 13 amino acids. Germline assignment: CDR1 SGHTA and CDR2 FQGNSA. V gave up 5 bases and J gave up 7 bases, with 14 bases separating them. CDR3 loop: CASSQISPSGYTF. In nucleotides, the CDR3 is TGTGCCAGCAGCCAAATCTCCCCCTCTGGCTACACCTTC.

This clonotype was observed a handful of times. This sequence joins TRBV7-2 and TRBJ2-3; 12 nucleotides line up with TRBD2. The CDR3 sequence is 16 residues long. The trim removed 6 bases at V and 2 bases at J, leaving 6 bases unmatched. The V gene's germline CDR1 is SGHTA and CDR2 FQGNSA. The chain's CDR3 is CASRPTSGGPTDTQYF. The CDR3 region has the DNA TGTGCCAGCAGACCTACTAGCGGGGGGCCCACAGATACGCAGTATTTT.

In its sample, this clonotype was seen many times. The V gene is TRBV5-4, the J gene TRBJ2-2, with D uncertain. CDR1 and CDR2 from the germline V gene are SGHNT and YYREEE (reference sequence). Trimming shortened V by 0 bases and J by 6 bases, and 12 bases separated the two germline ends. This CDR3 region has 15 residues. The CDR3 sequence: CASSLESGYAGELFF. The DNA of the CDR3 is TGTGCCAGCAGCTTGGAGTCCGGATACGCCGGGGAGCTGTTTTTT.

This clonotype came up a few times. The chain carries TRBV20-1 and TRBJ1-5, with D uncertain. Germline V gene sequence: CDR1 DFQATT, CDR2 SNEGSKA (reference sequence). V was pared by 3 bases and J by 5 bases, with 17 bases between. The CDR3 is 15 amino acids. The DNA for the CDR3 is TGCAGTGCTAGTATGTCGGGGATCGGGTATCAGCCCCAGCATTTT. Encoded protein: CSASMSGIGYQPQHF.

This clonotype was detected ten times or more. V is TRBV6-1 and J is TRBJ1-3, with a possible D match to TRBD1 (5 bases). CDR1 and CDR2 (germline): MNHNS, SASEGT. CDR3 length: 16 amino acids. Trimming removed 3 bases from V and 0 bases from J, with 12 bases in between. The CDR3 DNA sequence: TGTGCCAGCAGTGATGCGGGGCTTCCCTCTGGAAACACCATATATTTT. It translates to CASSDAGLPSGNTIYF.

This clonotype has at least ten counts. This chain connects TRBV18 to TRBJ2-2, with D perhaps TRBD1 (6 bases). Germline loops: CDR1 KGHSH, CDR2 LQKENI. V lost 6 bases to trimming and J lost 4 bases, with 15 bases between them. The CDR3 covers 15 residues. The CDR3 here is CASSPWGHSTGELFF. The CDR3 DNA is TGTGCCAGCTCGCCTTGGGGACACAGCACCGGGGAGCTGTTTTTT.

There are many counts of this clonotype. The V gene is TRBV6-2 or TRBV6-3, the J gene TRBJ2-7; tentatively, D is TRBD2 (6 bases). Trimming took 10 bases from V and 6 from J, leaving 25 bases between them. The CDR3 is made up of 15 amino acids. Germline-derived CDR1 and CDR2 are MNHEY and SVGEGT. This chain's CDR3 is CAIDGGRSRLREQYF. In nucleotides, the CDR3 is TGTGCCATTGACGGGGGAAGAAGTAGGCTACGCGAGCAGTACTTC.

The V call is TRBV5-1, the J call TRBJ1-1, with TRBD1 matching 9 bases. Germline values: CDR1 SGHRS, CDR2 YFSETQ. CDR3 length: 15 residues. Germline trimming cut 3 bases from V and 0 bases from J; bases unmatched to any gene: 3. This CDR3 is CASSSGDRVNTEAFF. As DNA, the CDR3 is TGCGCCAGCAGCTCCGGGGACAGGGTGAACACTGAAGCTTTCTTT.

In this sample, this clonotype turned up many times. The CDR3 DNA is TGTGCCAGTAGTATCGGCTATCCCAACGAGCAGTACTTC. Translating it yields CASSIGYPNEQYF. J is TRBJ2-7 and V is TRBV19; D is uncertain. The CDR3 extends over 13 amino acids. V lost 3 bases, J lost 5 bases, and 11 bases lay in between. CDR1 LNHDA and CDR2 SQIVND come from the germline V gene (reference sequence).

Many counts were recorded for this clonotype. The chain uses TRBV20-1 and TRBJ1-4; D not certain. V dropped 3 bases and J dropped 4 bases, with 9 bases sitting between them. Germline loops: CDR1 DFQATT, CDR2 SNEGSKA (reference sequence). The CDR3 totals 13 residues. The CDR3 nucleotides are TGCAGTGCTAGTTATAATAATAATGAAAAACTGTTTTTT. It yields the protein CSASYNNNEKLFF.

The chain recombines TRBV12-3 or TRBV12-4 with TRBJ1-6, with D unclear. This CDR3 contains 15 residues. V was trimmed by 6 bases and J by 0 bases, leaving 9 bases between them. The CDR3 protein is CASRSESSYNSPLHF. As DNA, the CDR3 is TGTGCCAGCAGGTCGGAGAGCTCCTATAATTCACCCCTCCACTTT.

This clonotype was detected many times. The rearrangement joins TRBV13 to TRBJ2-5; TRBD2 is a possible D gene (5 bases). Per germline, CDR1 PRHDT and CDR2 FYEKMQ (reference sequence). The length of the CDR3 is 15 residues. Between the trimmed V and J ends, which lost 1 base and 2 bases, there was a span of 11 bases. As DNA, the CDR3 is TGTGCCAGCAGCTTAGTGCGGGCAGGACAAGAGACCCAGTACTTC. Translation gives CASSLVRAGQETQYF.

In its sample, this clonotype was seen a few times. CDR3 residues: CASSSTGGMNTEAFF. CDR3 DNA sequence: TGTGCCAGCAGCTCTACAGGGGGCATGAACACTGAAGCTTTCTTT. This chain uses TRBV2 with TRBJ1-1; 9 bases agree with TRBD1. The germline V gene has CDR1 SNHLY and CDR2 FYNNEI. V shed 6 bases, J shed 0 bases, and the junction held 5 bases outside the gene matches. The CDR3 length is 15 residues.

About this clonotype itself: A much larger clone is a single base away; this may be a read error. The chain carries TRBV4-2 and TRBJ2-2; possible D gene TRBD2, 5 bases. Germline V lookup: CDR1 LGHNA, CDR2 YNFKEQ. V shed 4 bases and J shed 6 bases, with 12 bases lying between them. The CDR3 runs to 14 residues. The CDR3 is CASSRQPGAGELFF. The CDR3, as DNA: TGTGCCAGCAGCCGACAACCCGGGGCCGGGGAGCTGTTTTTT.

Turning to this clonotype: A much larger clone sits a single nucleotide away, making a read error possible. Given the absence of the conserved phenylalanine or tryptophan at the CDR3 end, a read error is likely. V is TRBV3-1 and J is TRBJ1-6; D perhaps matches TRBD1 (6 bases). Germline loops: CDR1 LGHDT, CDR2 YNNKEL (reference sequence). The CDR3 length is 15 residues. V was shortened by 2 bases and J by 11 bases, with 16 bases between the two germline ends. CDR3 region: CASSQPQGRAAPLHV. The CDR3 nucleotides read TGTGCCAGCAGCCAACCTCAGGGGCGGGCGGCACCCCTCCACGTT.

The CDR3: CASSFQGGPYEQYF. For the CDR3, the DNA is TGTGCCAGCAGTTTCCAAGGAGGGCCCTACGAGCAGTACTTC. The chain recombines TRBV12-3 or TRBV12-4 with TRBJ2-7, with D possibly being TRBD2 (6 bases). The CDR3 runs 14 residues. V was cut by 3 bases and J by 2 bases, with 11 bases left in between.

Many counts were recorded for this clonotype. V is TRBV6-2 or TRBV6-3 and J is TRBJ2-3; no clear D. V lost 2 bases to trimming and J lost 4 bases, with 4 bases between them. The CDR3 has 12 residues. Germline loops: CDR1 MNHEY, CDR2 SVGEGT. The CDR3: CASSYPADTQYF. CDR3 DNA sequence: TGTGCCAGCAGTTACCCAGCAGATACGCAGTATTTT.

This clonotype was detected ten times or more. The J gene is TRBJ2-3, the V gene TRBV7-6; D gene ambiguous. The CDR3 contains 13 residues. Trimming took 2 bases from V and 3 from J, leaving 6 bases between them. CDR1 is SGHVS, CDR2 FNYEAQ, per germline. CDR3 sequence (DNA): TGTGCCAGCAGCTTACACCAGACAGATACGCAGTATTTT. It translates to CASSLHQTDTQYF.

This clonotype turned up a few times. CDR3 DNA sequence: TGTGCCAGCAGACCCAATCAGGGGGCCGGTGGCTACACCTTC. Translating it yields CASRPNQGAGGYTF. The rearrangement links TRBV6-5 to TRBJ1-2; 8 nucleotides agree with TRBD1. CDR1 and CDR2 from the germline V gene are MNHEY and SVGAGI. The CDR3 loop spans 14 amino acids. J was trimmed by 7 bases and V by 6 bases; bases with no gene match: 10.

This clonotype was counted only a few times. This chain links TRBV12-3 or TRBV12-4 with TRBJ2-7; maybe TRBD1 (7 bases). Between the trimmed V and J ends, which lost 4 bases and 6 bases, there was a span of 19 bases. The CDR3 totals 15 residues. For the CDR3, the DNA is TGTGCCAGCAGTTCTTGGACAGGTCGGGAGCGCGAGCAGTACTTC. This codes for CASSSWTGREREQYF.

This clonotype has only a few counts. The chain recombines TRBV20-1 with TRBJ2-3, with D perhaps matching TRBD1 (6 bases). Between the trimmed V and J ends, which lost 7 bases and 2 bases, there was a span of 25 bases. The CDR3 runs 17 residues. The germline V gene has CDR1 DFQATT and CDR2 SNEGSKA (reference sequence). The CDR3, as DNA: TGCAGTGTAGACGGTGCAGGGGCAATTAAAAACACAGATACGCAGTATTTT. It translates to CSVDGAGAIKNTDTQYF.

This clonotype turned up a few times. The germline gene is not matched at one end of the junction; a read error may be the cause. The gene calls are TRBV7-2 and TRBJ2-6; D is unclear. The germline gives CDR1 SGHTA, CDR2 FQGNSA. The CDR3 has 16 residues. The CDR3 nucleotides read TGTGTCAGCAGCTCACTTGGGGAACCTGGGGCCAACGTCCTGACTTTC. Translation: CVSSSLGEPGANVLTF.

At least ten counts were recorded for this clonotype. The chain combines TRBV27 with TRBJ2-7; the match to TRBD1 covers 9 bases. Trimming at V came to 6 bases and at J to 7 bases, leaving 10 bases not matched to a gene. Germline lookup yields CDR1 MNHEY and CDR2 SMNVEV (reference sequence). The length of the CDR3 is 14 residues. CDR3 protein: CASRGTGSTREQYF. The DNA for the CDR3 is TGTGCCAGCAGGGGGACAGGGTCGACGCGAGAGCAGTACTTC.

In this sample, this clonotype turned up a few times. The rearrangement joins TRBV24-1 to TRBJ2-5; a possible D gene is TRBD1 (6 bases). The length of the CDR3 is 15 residues. Trimming removed 5 bases at V and 5 bases at J, with 17 bases between. The V gene's germline CDR1 is KGHDR and CDR2 SFDVKD. The CDR3 region has the DNA TGTGCCACCAGTGCCGCCCCAGACAGGACGGAGACCCAGTACTTC. Its protein product is CATSAAPDRTETQYF.

This clonotype occurred a few times. The V gene is TRBV14, the J gene TRBJ2-1; possible D gene TRBD2, 7 bases. Deletions cut 0 bases from V and 0 bases from J, with 12 bases between. The CDR3 covers 17 residues. The germline gives CDR1 SGHDN, CDR2 FVKESK. The CDR3 protein is CASSQEIGGASYNEQFF. Here the CDR3 DNA reads TGTGCCAGCAGCCAAGAAATTGGGGGGGCCTCCTACAATGAGCAGTTCTTC.